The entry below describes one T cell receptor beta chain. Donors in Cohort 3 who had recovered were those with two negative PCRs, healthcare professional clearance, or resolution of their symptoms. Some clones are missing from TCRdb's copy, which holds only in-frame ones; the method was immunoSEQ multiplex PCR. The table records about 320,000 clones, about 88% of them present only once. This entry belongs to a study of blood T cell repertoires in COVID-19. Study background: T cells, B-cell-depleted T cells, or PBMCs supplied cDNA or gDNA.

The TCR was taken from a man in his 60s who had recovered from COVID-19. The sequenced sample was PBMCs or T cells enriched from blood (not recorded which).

The DNA of the CDR3 is TGTGCCAGCAGTGAAAGGCAGGTTGAAGGCAATCAGCCCCAGCATTTT. It specifies CASSERQVEGNQPQHF. This sequence joins TRBV2 and TRBJ1-5; no firm D call. Per the germline V gene, CDR1 is SNHLY and CDR2 is FYNNEI. CDR3 length equals 16 residues. V lost 2 bases to trimming and J lost 2 bases, with 13 bases between them.